These 16 T cell receptor beta chains share one sample of origin, sequenced in a study of Ad26.COV2.S vaccination and SARS-CoV-2 variants. Documented treatment: around 19 received Ad26.COV2.S at low or high dose, single or two shots; about five received placebo; per-sample allocation not given. Repertoires come from day 63 after the first vaccine or placebo injection. Using immunoSEQ multiplex PCR, the repertoire was profiled, and TCRdb retains in-frame clones only, with some absent. Among some 270,000 clones listed, approximately 90% were seen once. Sequenced material: peripheral blood, taken in a trial of Ad26.COV2.S vaccine versus placebo. The receptors were sampled from a person between 18 and 59 years old who received the Ad26.COV2.S COVID-19 vaccine or a placebo.

The chain combines TRBV18 with TRBJ1-5; no reliable D call. The CDR3 covers 13 residues. The V gene's germline CDR1 is KGHSH and CDR2 LQKENI. V was cut by 3 bases and J by 5 bases, with 8 bases left in between. The CDR3 coding sequence is TGTGCCAGCTCACCCGGAGGCCATCAGCCCCAGCATTTT. Translation gives CASSPGGHQPQHF.

This chain joins TRBV5-6 and TRBJ2-1, with TRBD2 identical over 11 bases. CDR3 length: 14 residues. Germline CDR1 is SGHDT and CDR2 is YYEEEE. V was pared by 4 bases and J by 13 bases, with 10 bases of the junction left unmatched. Here the CDR3 reads CASSGVGTSGNQFF. In nucleotides, the CDR3 is TGTGCCAGCAGCGGGGTTGGGACTAGCGGAAACCAGTTCTTC.

This clone occurred once. The rearrangement joins TRBV9 to TRBJ2-3; D not certain. The germline V gene has CDR1 SGDLS and CDR2 YYNGEE. V was clipped by 4 bases and J by 2 bases, with 11 bases between them. The CDR3 contains 14 residues. The CDR3: CASSPWSITDTQYF. The CDR3 DNA follows: TGTGCCAGCAGCCCTTGGAGCATCACAGATACGCAGTATTTT. The whole variable domain, remainder taken from reference TRBV9 and TRBJ2-3, is DSGVTQTPKHLITATGQRVTLRCSPRSGDLSVYWYQQSLDQGLQFLIQYYNGEERAKGNILERFSAQQFPDLHSELNLSSLELGDSALYFCASSPWSITDTQYFGPGTRLTVL.

V and J are TRBV11-3 and TRBJ1-1; D gene unclear. V lost 3 bases, J lost 1 base, and 6 bases lay in between. Germline V CDR1 and CDR2: SGHNT, YENEEA. The CDR3 loop spans 13 amino acids. CDR3 bases: TGTGCCAGCAGCTTTTCGGAGAACACTGAAGCTTTCTTT. Its translation: CASSFSENTEAFF. Together with reference TRBV11-3 and TRBJ1-1, the CDR3 gives the full variable domain: EAGVVQSPRYKIIEKKQPVAFWCNPISGHNTLYWYLQNLGQGPELLIRYENEEAVDDSQLPKDRFSAERLKGVDSTLKIQPAELGDSAVYLCASSFSENTEAFFGQGTRLTVV.

This clone occurred once. The chain carries TRBV5-4 and TRBJ2-3, with TRBD2 identical over 14 bases. The CDR3 covers 15 residues. Germline V gene data show CDR1 as SGHNT and CDR2 as YYREEE (reference sequence). With V trimmed by 1 base and J by 8 bases, 3 bases remained unmatched. CDR3 region: CASSLRLAGGGTQYF. The CDR3 DNA reads as TGTGCCAGCAGCTTGAGACTAGCGGGAGGGGGTACGCAGTATTTT.

The sample holds a few counts of this clone. This sequence joins TRBV14 and TRBJ1-2; D remains ambiguous. The V end was cut by 5 bases, the J end by 5 bases, with 18 bases between. Germline values: CDR1 SGHDN, CDR2 FVKESK. The CDR3 loop spans 15 amino acids. The CDR3 nucleotides read TGTGCCAGCAGCAATCAGTCCCAACAGCTATATGGCTACACCTTC. Encoded protein: CASSNQSQQLYGYTF.

This chain joins TRBV7-9 and TRBJ2-5, with a tentative D call TRBD2 (6 bases). Germline V gene lookup returns CDR1 SEHNR and CDR2 FQNEAQ (reference sequence). Deletions cut 1 base from V and 7 bases from J, with 13 bases between. The CDR3 length is 14 residues. Here the CDR3 DNA reads TGTGCCAGCAGCTTAGGCGGGGCCGCGGGGACCCAGTACTTC. It specifies CASSLGGAAGTQYF.

The CDR3 protein is CASSQFWGHGGPNYGYTF. The CDR3 nucleotides are TGCGCCAGCAGTCAATTTTGGGGCCACGGGGGGCCTAACTATGGCTACACCTTC. This rearrangement joins TRBV23-1 to TRBJ1-2; maybe TRBD1 (6 bases). TRBV23-1 is an ORF, and what it does is uncertain. V was pared by 1 base and J by 0 bases, with 18 bases between. The CDR3 covers 18 residues.

This sequence joins TRBV7-3 and TRBJ2-1, with D maybe TRBD2 (5 bases). CDR1 and CDR2 from the germline V gene are SGHTA and FQGTGA. CDR3 length equals 16 residues. V lost 1 base to trimming and J lost 0 bases, with 10 bases between them. The CDR3 sequence is CASSLIGESSYNEQFF. The CDR3 coding sequence is TGTGCCAGCAGCTTAATCGGGGAAAGCTCCTACAATGAGCAGTTCTTC.

The chain recombines TRBV27 with TRBJ2-3; 10 nucleotides match TRBD2. Germline V gives CDR1 MNHEY, CDR2 SMNVEV (reference sequence). V dropped 4 bases and J dropped 6; count of bases not matched to a gene: 7. The CDR3 spans 15 residues. The CDR3 DNA sequence: TGTGCCAGCAGTTCCTTAGCGGGGGGTGCTGATACGCAGTATTTT. Translated, it gives CASSSLAGGADTQYF.

V is TRBV13 and J is TRBJ2-3, with 7 bases lining up with TRBD1. Germline trimming cut 5 bases from V and 5 bases from J; bases unmatched to any gene: 16. The CDR3 covers 17 residues. Germline lookup yields CDR1 PRHDT and CDR2 FYEKMQ (reference sequence). Here the CDR3 reads CASSRPGQRAGGDTQYF. The CDR3 DNA follows: TGTGCCAGCAGCCGACCGGGACAGAGGGCAGGTGGAGATACGCAGTATTTT.

The chain employs TRBV7-6 and TRBJ2-2; no firm D call. Germline V lookup: CDR1 SGHVS, CDR2 FNYEAQ. V lost 3 bases to trimming and J lost 6 bases, with 14 bases between them. CDR3 length equals 15 residues. The CDR3 reads CASSFRALFPGELFF. CDR3 nucleotide sequence: TGTGCCAGCAGCTTCCGGGCCCTCTTCCCCGGGGAGCTGTTTTTT.

The gene calls are TRBV12-3 or TRBV12-4 and TRBJ2-7; a possible D gene is TRBD1 (6 bases). V lost 4 bases and J 3 bases, leaving 10 bases between the germline ends. The CDR3 runs 13 residues. CDR3 sequence (DNA): TGTGCCAGCAGTTCGACAGGAGACTACGAGCAGTACTTC. Amino acids: CASSSTGDYEQYF.

The genes are TRBV4-3 and TRBJ2-7, with 10 bases matching TRBD1. J lost 3 bases, V lost 3 bases, and 14 bases had no gene match. This CDR3 has 18 residues. Germline V CDR1 and CDR2: LGHNA, YSLEER. This CDR3 is CASSHDKWATGGNYEQYF. CDR3 sequence (DNA): TGCGCCAGCAGCCACGATAAGTGGGCGACAGGGGGCAACTACGAGCAGTACTTC.

CDR3 sequence (DNA): TGTGCCAGCAGCCAAAGGGACAGCAAAAACATTCAGTACTTC. Translating it yields CASSQRDSKNIQYF. The V and J genes are TRBV3-1 (or the pseudogene TRBV3-2) and TRBJ2-4, with 7 nucleotides matching TRBD1. Germline values: CDR1 LGHDT, CDR2 YNNKEL (reference sequence). This CDR3 has 14 residues. V lost 2 bases, J lost 3 bases, and 1 base stayed unmatched.

The V call is TRBV9, the J call TRBJ2-1; 8 nucleotides line up with TRBD2. Looked up from germline, CDR1 is SGDLS and CDR2 is YYNGEE. V was clipped by 4 bases and J by 2 bases; unmatched bases: 17. The CDR3 extends over 19 amino acids. CDR3 nucleotide sequence: TGTGCCAGCAGCTTGACGTTCGGGCGCGGGGGGAGTCCCTACAATGAGCAGTTCTTC. Translation: CASSLTFGRGGSPYNEQFF.